One and the same sample provided the 26 T cell receptor beta chains below, sequenced in a study of tumor-infiltrating lymphocytes in primary liver carcinoma. RNA and DNA were co-extracted from 20-30 mg of unsorted bulk tissue. Synthesis of TCR beta cDNA was carried out from around 500 ng total RNA with a constant-region primer. Libraries covering TCR beta were generated through three nested multiplex PCR rounds (using a slightly modified ARM-PCR). A C-beta reverse primer and TRBV1-TRBV30 forward primers served in each of the first two PCR rounds, at around 10 cycles apiece. TCRdb reanalysed the multiplex PCR reads using MiXCR and keeps one entry per CDR3 protein. The sample yields about 120,000 distinct CDR3 sequences, 60% to 70% seen once. Source material: liver tumor tissue from sampling region 1. The subset: tumor region T1, superior pole. These TCRs come from a woman in her sixties with primary liver carcinoma and hepatitis B virus infection.

V usage is TRBV14 and J usage is TRBJ2-2; a weak D match, TRBD1 (6 bases). Trimming removed 7 bases from V and 11 bases from J, with 17 bases in between. This CDR3 has 13 amino acids. The germline V gene has CDR1 SGHDN and CDR2 FVKESK. The CDR3 DNA reads as TGTGCCAGCAAACGGGTGCGGACAGAAGAGCTGTTTTTT. Protein product: CASKRVRTEELFF.

This chain connects TRBV4-1 to TRBJ1-1; a weak D match, TRBD1 (5 bases). Trimming removed 6 bases from V and 4 bases from J, with 15 bases in between. The CDR3 runs 14 residues. Germline-derived CDR1 and CDR2 are MGHRA and YSYEKL. CDR3: CASSRQSMSTEAFF. The CDR3 DNA reads as TGCGCCAGCAGTCGACAGAGCATGAGCACTGAAGCTTTCTTT.

A note on this clonotype: This may be a read error, as it is one base from a much larger clone. The chain is built from TRBV14 and TRBJ2-3; D might be TRBD2 (5 bases). From germline, CDR1 is SGHDN and CDR2 FVKESK. CDR3 size: 14 residues. The CDR3 sequence: CGSSHGGSTDTQYF. The CDR3 bases are TGTGGCAGCAGCCACGGCGGGAGCACAGATACGCAGTATTTT. Variable domain in full (rest from reference TRBV14 and TRBJ2-3): EAGVTQFPSHSVIEKGQTVTLRCDPISGHDNLYWYRRVMGKEIKFLLHFVKESKQDESGMPNNRFLAERTGGTYSTLKVQPAELEDSGVYFCGSSHGGSTDTQYFGPGTRLTVL.

Points on this clonotype: One base away lies a much larger clone, so this may be a sequencing read error. V gene TRBV6-1 combines with J gene TRBJ2-7, with 9 positions matching TRBD2. Germline V lookup: CDR1 MNHNS, CDR2 SASEGT. This CDR3 has 14 amino acids. Here the CDR3 DNA reads TGTGCCAGCAAACCGGGACTAGCCGTCTACGGGCAGTACTTC. This sequence encodes CASKPGLAVYGQYF.

A remark on this clonotype: This may come from a read error, since a much larger clone is one base off. The CDR3 protein is CASRPTGQEAQYF. The DNA of the CDR3 is TGTGCCAGCAGACCCACAGGGCAAGAGGCCCAGTACTTC. The rearrangement uses TRBV2 and TRBJ2-5, with TRBD1 as a possible D gene (6 bases). CDR3 length equals 13 residues. The germline V gene encodes CDR1 SNHLY and CDR2 FYNNEI.

V and J are TRBV28 and TRBJ1-5, with a tentative D call TRBD1 (6 bases). With 7 bases removed from V and 7 bases from J, the gap between germline ends came to 17 bases. The CDR3 is made up of 14 amino acids. Germline CDR1 is MDHEN and CDR2 is SYDVKM. CDR3 sequence: CASKTGGFWQPQHF. The CDR3, as DNA: TGTGCCAGCAAGACAGGAGGGTTTTGGCAGCCCCAGCATTTT.

As for this clonotype: One junction end disagrees with the germline gene, perhaps due to a read error. J is TRBJ2-1 and V is TRBV11-3, with a weak D call TRBD2 (6 bases). The CDR3 sequence is 12 residues long. Germline CDR1 is SGHNT and CDR2 is YENEEA. CDR3 nucleotide sequence: TGTGTCAGCAGATCGGGGGTGAACGAGCAGTTCTTC. This codes for CVSRSGVNEQFF.

Points on this clonotype: A read error is likely, as this CDR3 ends without the conserved phenylalanine or tryptophan. The rearrangement links TRBV11-2 to TRBJ2-1; 14 bases agree with TRBD2. This CDR3 has 17 amino acids. Germline V gene data show CDR1 as SGHAT and CDR2 as FQNNGV. V shed 5 bases and J 13 bases; nucleotides not matched to a gene: 16. The CDR3 region has the DNA TGTGCCAGCAGCAGGAGACTAGCGGGAGGGCCGGGGGATGTACAGTTCTTA. As protein: CASSRRLAGGPGDVQFL.

This clonotype was detected only a few times. V is TRBV28 and J is TRBJ2-4, with TRBD2 matching over 9 bases. Germline CDR1 and CDR2: MDHEN and SYDVKM. The V segment lost 3 bases and the J segment 9 bases; nucleotides outside the gene matches: 9. The length of the CDR3 is 15 residues. CDR3: CASSFPGGRATIQYF. The DNA of the CDR3 is TGTGCCAGCAGTTTCCCCGGCGGGAGGGCAACCATTCAGTACTTC.

This chain links TRBV11-2 with TRBJ2-6; 11 positions agree with TRBD2. The germline V gene encodes CDR1 SGHAT and CDR2 FQNNGV. The ends lost 4 bases at V and 5 bases at J; junction bases unmatched: 16. The CDR3 is made up of 20 amino acids. Written as DNA, the CDR3 is TGTGCCAGCAGCTCCAACACACCGGGACTAGCGGTCTCCTGGGCCAACGTCCTGACTTTC. This gives the protein CASSSNTPGLAVSWANVLTF. The whole variable domain, remainder taken from reference TRBV11-2 and TRBJ2-6, is EAGVAQSPRYKIIEKRQSVAFWCNPISGHATLYWYQQILGQGPKLLIQFQNNGVVDDSQLPKDRFSAERLKGVDSTLKIQPAKLEDSAVYLCASSSNTPGLAVSWANVLTFGAGSRLTVL.

In the case of this clonotype: This may arise from a read error, as a much more abundant clone is one base away. V and J are TRBV6-1 and TRBJ1-2, with 7 positions matching TRBD1. The CDR3 has 14 residues. With V trimmed by 7 bases and J by 5 bases, 10 bases remained unmatched. The germline V gene has CDR1 MNHNS and CDR2 SASEGT. CDR3 nucleotides: TGTGCCAGCAATAGGAACAGGGGCGAGTATGGCTACACCTTC. Amino acids: CASNRNRGEYGYTF.

This rearrangement joins TRBV11-2 to TRBJ2-3; a weak D match, TRBD2 (5 bases). This CDR3 is built from 14 residues. V was cut by 0 bases and J by 10 bases, with 14 bases left in between. Germline V lookup: CDR1 SGHAT, CDR2 FQNNGV. For the CDR3, the DNA is TGTGCCAGCAGCTTAGACTGGGAGATCAATGCGCAGTATTTT. It codes for CASSLDWEINAQYF.

This clonotype was counted only a few times. A much larger clone differs by one base, so this may be a read error. This chain connects TRBV6-1 to TRBJ1-2, with D tentatively TRBD1 (6 bases). Germline-derived CDR1 and CDR2 are MNHNS and SASEGT. This CDR3 has 14 amino acids. The CDR3 reads CTSSRSDSNYGYTF. The CDR3 DNA is TGTACCAGCAGTCGCTCGGACAGTAACTATGGCTACACCTTC.

Only a few counts were recorded for this clonotype. The chain uses TRBV11-1 and TRBJ1-2, with 7 positions matching TRBD1. Unmatched junction bases numbered 15, after V lost 5 bases and J lost 6 bases. The CDR3 loop spans 16 amino acids. Per germline, CDR1 SGHAT and CDR2 FQDESV (reference sequence). This CDR3 is CASSRRMDRHWNGYTF. The CDR3 coding sequence is TGTGCCAGCAGCCGCAGGATGGACAGGCACTGGAATGGCTACACCTTC.

The CDR3 nucleotides are TGCGCCAGCAGCTTGACGGGACAGGGGTACGAGCAGTACTTC. Protein product: CASSLTGQGYEQYF. This chain connects TRBV5-1 to TRBJ2-7, with 10 bases lining up with TRBD1. This CDR3 has 14 amino acids. V shed 1 base and J 4 bases; nucleotides not matched to a gene: 2. Germline V gene data show CDR1 as SGHRS and CDR2 as YFSETQ. Complete variable domain (other parts from reference TRBV5-1 and TRBJ2-7): KAGVTQTPRYLIKTRGQQVTLSCSPISGHRSVSWYQQTPGQGLQFLFEYFSETQRNKGNFPGRFSGRQFSNSRSEMNVSTLELGDSALYLCASSLTGQGYEQYFGPGTRLTVT.

The chain employs TRBV11-2 and TRBJ2-1; 8 positions match TRBD2. V shed 6 bases and J 10 bases; nucleotides not matched to a gene: 11. Germline CDR1 SGHAT, CDR2 FQNNGV. This CDR3 comprises 14 residues. In DNA, the CDR3 is TGTGCCAGCAGTCCCGCGCGGGAGGTCCAAGAGCAGTTCTTC. Its translation is CASSPAREVQEQFF.

With regard to this clonotype: The CDR3 carries no conserved terminal phenylalanine or tryptophan, so it likely arises from a read error. The chain combines TRBV16 with TRBJ2-7; the D gene could be TRBD1 or TRBD2 (5 bases each). The germline V gene has CDR1 KGHSY and CDR2 FQNENV. This CDR3 is 12 amino acids long. The CDR3: CANSRTGREQYL. In nucleotides, the CDR3 is TGTGCCAACAGCCGGACGGGGCGCGAGCAGTACTTA.

This clonotype has ten or more counts. The V and J genes are TRBV15 and TRBJ1-6, with 7 nucleotides matching TRBD1. The CDR3 length is 15 residues. The V gene's germline CDR1 is LNHNV and CDR2 YYDKDF (reference sequence). Losses at the gene ends were 0 bases for V and 7 bases for J; bases not matched to a gene: 3. Written as DNA, the CDR3 is TGTGCCACCAGCAGAGAGACAGGGTACAATTCACCCCTCCACTTT. Translating it yields CATSRETGYNSPLHF.

To note about this clonotype: One base away lies a much larger clone, so this may be a sequencing read error. The chain recombines TRBV14 with TRBJ2-1, with TRBD2 as a possible D gene (5 bases). Germline V CDR1 and CDR2: SGHDN, FVKESK. The CDR3 spans 14 residues. As DNA, the CDR3 is TGTGTCAGCAGCCAAGCCCTAGCCGGCAATGAGCAGTTCTTC. The encoded protein is CVSSQALAGNEQFF.

This clonotype was seen only once. At one of its ends the junction is not consistent with the germline gene, which may arise from a read error. The chain has TRBV7-9 and TRBJ1-1, with 7 positions matching TRBD1. The germline CDR1 and CDR2 sequences are SEHNR and FQNEAQ (reference sequence). The CDR3 has 16 residues. The CDR3 region is CARSFAGRGLVTEAFF. The CDR3 DNA reads TGTGCCAGGAGCTTCGCGGGAAGGGGGCTAGTCACTGAAGCTTTCTTC.

This clonotype has just a few counts. J is TRBJ2-7 and V is TRBV5-1; 7 nucleotides line up with TRBD1. This CDR3 is 15 amino acids long. With 4 bases clipped from V and 4 bases from J, the junction kept 11 bases outside the gene matches. Germline CDR1 and CDR2: SGHRS and YFSETQ. CDR3 loop: CASSRGQTGIYEQYF. CDR3 coding DNA: TGCGCCAGCAGCCGGGGACAGACCGGGATATACGAGCAGTACTTC.

Turning to this clonotype: A much larger clone lies a single base off, so this may be a read error. CDR3 in amino acids: CASWGGRAGYTF. The CDR3 DNA reads TGTGCCAGCTGGGGCGGACGGGCAGGCTACACCTTC. V and J are TRBV6-5 and TRBJ1-2; maybe TRBD1 (5 bases). The germline gives CDR1 MNHEY, CDR2 SVGAGI. V was pared by 8 bases and J by 8 bases, with 15 bases between. The CDR3 runs to 12 residues.

A remark on this clonotype: Possible read error: a much larger clone is one base away. The chain recombines TRBV12-3 or TRBV12-4 with TRBJ2-1; D uncertain. CDR3 length equals 12 residues. The CDR3 region has the DNA TGTGCCAGCAGTTTAGGTTGGGGTGAGCATTTCTTC. Amino acids: CASSLGWGEHFF.

With regard to this clonotype: The CDR3 end shows no conserved phenylalanine or tryptophan, and so a read error is likely. This chain uses TRBV11-3 with TRBJ1-2, with 10 bases matching TRBD1. Germline V gives CDR1 SGHNT, CDR2 YENEEA. V lost 3 bases and J lost 7; bases outside the gene matches: 5. The CDR3 contains 14 residues. The CDR3 loop reads CASSFTTGGIGYTL. CDR3 DNA sequence: TGTGCCAGCAGCTTCACGACAGGGGGCATTGGCTACACCTTG.

This clonotype was seen a few times. A read error may be the cause here, since a much bigger clone is one base away. This chain uses TRBV12-3 or TRBV12-4 with TRBJ2-2; TRBD1 agrees at 8 bases. The CDR3 covers 13 residues. V dropped 9 bases and J dropped 9; count of bases not matched to a gene: 9. The CDR3, as DNA: TGTGCCAGTCAGACAGGGGCAGGCAGGGAGCTGTTTTTT. Amino acids: CASQTGAGRELFF.

The V and J genes are TRBV12-3 or TRBV12-4 and TRBJ2-1, with a tentative D call TRBD1 (5 bases). Deletions cut 2 bases from V and 6 bases from J, with 11 bases between. This CDR3 is built from 14 residues. The CDR3 loop is CASSLRGLPNEQFF. The CDR3 DNA reads as TGTGCCAGCAGTTTAAGGGGTCTTCCCAATGAGCAGTTCTTC.